This T cell receptor (beta chain) is drawn from a study of blood T cells in healthy people across ages. Alongside a J-beta primer mix, a sample-barcoded 5' primer served in a second PCR lasting roughly 6 to 11 cycles. Via MiXCR, TCRdb re-called the 5' RACE reads, giving one row per CDR3 protein. The table records 600,000 to 1,000,000 distinct CDR3 sequences, around 25% of them present only once. This clonotype appeared once. As yet, its antigen is unknown. Each donor gave ten milliliters of peripheral blood. Per the germline V gene, CDR1 is MNHEY and CDR2 is SVGEGT. The CDR3 is 17 amino acids. The study's findings and limits: Strong correlation linked observed beta diversity and percent naive T cells.

These sequences were also reported in another study, on T cells of mothers and their children. That study adds: Each mother yielded more than 9 million TCR beta CDR3 reads. Each child yielded about 3 million reads.

The clonotype originates from a boy younger than 18 in good health. This chain connects TRBV6-2 or TRBV6-3 to TRBJ2-5, with a possible D match to TRBD1 (5 bases). The closer fit of TRBJ2-7 to the DNA end suggests the J call may be wrong. What was sequenced was blood. The CDR3 DNA follows: TGTGCCAGCAGTTCCTTAATTGTGGTGGGGCAACGCTACGAGCAGTACTTC. Translation gives CASSSLIVVGQRYEQYF.